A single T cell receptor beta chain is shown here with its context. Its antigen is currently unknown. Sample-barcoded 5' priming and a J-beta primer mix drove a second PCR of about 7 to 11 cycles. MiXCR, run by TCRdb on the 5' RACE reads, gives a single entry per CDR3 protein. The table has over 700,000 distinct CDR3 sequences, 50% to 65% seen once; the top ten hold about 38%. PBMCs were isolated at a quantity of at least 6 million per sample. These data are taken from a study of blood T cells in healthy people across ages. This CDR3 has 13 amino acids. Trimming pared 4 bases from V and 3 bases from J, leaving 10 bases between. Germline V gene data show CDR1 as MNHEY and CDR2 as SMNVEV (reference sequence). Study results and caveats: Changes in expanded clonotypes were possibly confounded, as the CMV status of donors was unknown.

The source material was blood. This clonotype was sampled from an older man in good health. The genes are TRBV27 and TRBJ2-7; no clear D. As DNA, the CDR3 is TGTGCCAGCAGTTGGGGTCTTCACTACGAGCAGTACTTC. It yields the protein CASSWGLHYEQYF.